Listed here are 31 T cell receptor beta chains from one sample, sequenced in a study of blood T cell repertoires in COVID-19. Assay: immunoSEQ multiplex PCR; the TCRdb copy retains only in-frame clones and omits some. The table has about 200,000 clones, nearly 90% seen once. Material: peripheral blood. These receptors were obtained from a man aged 50-59 years with COVID-19, enrolled during active disease.

On this clone: The same CDR3 is also encoded by other DNA sequences in this sample. The genes are TRBV11-2 and TRBJ2-3, with 13 nucleotides matching TRBD2. Trimming took 5 bases from V and 1 from J; bases not matched to a gene: 6. Germline-derived CDR1 and CDR2 are SGHAT and FQNNGV. The CDR3 has 17 residues. CDR3 sequence reads: CASSPPGLAGGTDTQYF. The CDR3 nucleotides are TGTGCCAGCAGCCCCCCCGGACTAGCGGGAGGCACAGATACGCAGTATTTT.

This rearrangement joins TRBV5-4 to TRBJ2-1; 7 nucleotides agree with TRBD1. Germline trimming cut 4 bases from V and 6 bases from J; bases unmatched to any gene: 10. This CDR3 region has 15 residues. CDR1 and CDR2 from the germline V gene are SGHNT and YYREEE (reference sequence). This chain's CDR3 is CASSQGQPTGNEQFF. The CDR3 coding sequence is TGTGCCAGCAGCCAGGGACAGCCGACGGGCAATGAGCAGTTCTTC.

J is TRBJ2-5 and V is TRBV11-2; 7 nucleotides match TRBD2. The CDR3 loop spans 17 amino acids. J was trimmed by 5 bases and V by 4 bases; bases with no gene match: 16. CDR1 is SGHAT, CDR2 FQNNGV, per germline. The CDR3: CASSYQSGAQPRETQYF. As DNA, the CDR3 is TGTGCCAGCAGCTACCAAAGCGGGGCACAACCTCGGGAGACCCAGTACTTC.

The rearrangement joins TRBV5-5 to TRBJ2-3; a possible D gene is TRBD1 (6 bases). Trimming removed 1 base at V and 4 bases at J, with 13 bases between. Germline V gene lookup returns CDR1 SGHKS and CDR2 YYEKEE (reference sequence). The CDR3 contains 15 residues. The CDR3 loop reads CASSLLIQGADTQYF. As DNA, the CDR3 is TGTGCCAGCAGCTTGTTGATACAGGGCGCAGATACGCAGTATTTT.

The rearrangement uses TRBV3-1 (or the pseudogene TRBV3-2) and TRBJ2-2; 12 bases agree with TRBD2. The J segment lost 0 bases and the V segment lost 4 bases, leaving 3 bases of the junction unmatched. The CDR3 runs to 17 residues. Germline loops: CDR1 LGHDT, CDR2 YNNKEL (reference sequence). The CDR3 DNA is TGTGCCAGCAGCCCCGGACTAGCGGGACCGAACACCGGGGAGCTGTTTTTT. Amino acid sequence: CASSPGLAGPNTGELFF.

V and J are TRBV2 and TRBJ2-7; 9 bases align to TRBD1. Germline V gene sequence: CDR1 SNHLY, CDR2 FYNNEI. The CDR3 has 15 residues. Unmatched junction bases numbered 9, after V lost 6 bases and J lost 3 bases. CDR3 loop: CASSSVTGGNYEQYF. DNA for the CDR3: TGTGCCAGCAGCTCAGTGACAGGGGGTAACTACGAGCAGTACTTC.

The V and J genes are TRBV27 and TRBJ2-2; the D is unclear. The CDR3 runs to 15 residues. Trimming took off 6 bases at V and 0 bases at J, with 11 bases between the two ends. The germline V gene encodes CDR1 MNHEY and CDR2 SMNVEV (reference sequence). CDR3 residues: CASRLGFANTGELFF. The CDR3, as DNA: TGTGCCAGCAGGCTCGGGTTCGCGAACACCGGGGAGCTGTTTTTT.

The V call is TRBV7-9, the J call TRBJ1-6; 9 bases fit TRBD1. V gave up 5 bases and J gave up 9 bases; unmatched junction bases: 2. Germline CDR1 reads SEHNR; CDR2 reads FQNEAQ (reference sequence). This CDR3 spans 13 amino acids. CDR3 nucleotides: TGTGCCAGCAGCCAGGACAGGGGTTCACCCCTCCACTTT. Amino acid sequence: CASSQDRGSPLHF.

The chain employs TRBV19 and TRBJ1-2, with TRBD1 matching 7 bases. The CDR3 extends over 16 amino acids. Germline V gives CDR1 LNHDA, CDR2 SQIVND (reference sequence). The V segment lost 5 bases and the J segment 1 base; nucleotides outside the gene matches: 10. CDR3 nucleotide sequence: TGTGCCAGTAGTGTTTTCCGGGACAGCTATAACTATGGCTACACCTTC. Translation gives CASSVFRDSYNYGYTF.

This chain links TRBV7-8 with TRBJ2-3; the D gene is possibly TRBD2 (5 bases). V was cut by 8 bases and J by 2 bases, with 14 bases left in between. Germline V CDR1 and CDR2: SGHVS, FQNEAQ. The CDR3 is 14 amino acids. The CDR3 spells CASVPDFPTDTQYF. The CDR3 DNA sequence: TGTGCCAGCGTTCCGGACTTTCCCACAGATACGCAGTATTTT.

The chain is built from TRBV10-1 and TRBJ2-6; 11 bases are shared with TRBD1. This CDR3 has 18 residues. With 6 bases clipped from V and 1 base from J, the junction kept 8 bases outside the gene matches. The germline gives CDR1 WNHNN, CDR2 SYGVQD (reference sequence). Here the CDR3 reads CASRTDRGQGSGANVLTF. The CDR3 DNA sequence: TGCGCCAGCAGAACGGACAGGGGGCAGGGGTCTGGGGCCAACGTCCTGACTTTC.

V gene TRBV28 combines with J gene TRBJ1-2; maybe TRBD1 (5 bases). Germline-derived CDR1 and CDR2 are MDHEN and SYDVKM. This CDR3 region has 16 residues. V dropped 10 bases and J dropped 0 bases, with 21 bases sitting between them. The CDR3 is CATNGGSVQANYGYTF. Written as DNA, the CDR3 is TGTGCCACCAACGGGGGGTCTGTACAAGCTAACTATGGCTACACCTTC.

The chain has TRBV4-2 and TRBJ2-7; 7 bases are a match to TRBD2. Germline V lookup: CDR1 LGHNA, CDR2 YNFKEQ. This CDR3 is built from 16 residues. V gave up 3 bases and J gave up 2 bases; unmatched junction bases: 10. As DNA, the CDR3 is TGTGCCAGCAGCCAGCCTATGGGAGGGGCAACCTACGAGCAGTACTTC. As protein: CASSQPMGGATYEQYF.

The chain recombines TRBV30 with TRBJ1-6, with D maybe TRBD1 (5 bases). V shed 0 bases and J shed 7 bases, with 7 bases lying between them. Germline V gene data show CDR1 as GTSNPN and CDR2 as SVGIG (reference sequence). This CDR3 has 13 amino acids. CDR3 loop: CAWSVQGNSPLHF. DNA for the CDR3: TGTGCCTGGAGTGTCCAGGGAAATTCACCCCTCCACTTT.

The rearrangement uses TRBV30 and TRBJ2-7; 8 bases agree with TRBD1. Germline V lookup: CDR1 GTSNPN, CDR2 SVGIG (reference sequence). J lost 5 bases, V lost 4 bases, and 16 bases had no gene match. The CDR3 length is 16 residues. CDR3 residues: CAWTTPGQVSQNEQYF. The CDR3 nucleotides are TGTGCCTGGACCACCCCGGGACAGGTATCTCAAAACGAGCAGTACTTC.

The rearrangement uses TRBV23-1 and TRBJ1-6; D not certain. TRBV23-1 belongs to the ORF category, with a function that is uncertain. V was trimmed by 2 bases and J by 7 bases, leaving 24 bases between them. The CDR3 has 19 residues. This CDR3 is CASSQPSFARAHFNSPLHF. Here the CDR3 DNA reads TGCGCCAGCAGTCAACCGTCCTTTGCGAGGGCTCACTTCAATTCACCCCTCCACTTT.

The J gene is TRBJ2-1, the V gene TRBV6-5, with TRBD1 as a possible D gene (5 bases). There are 14 residues in the CDR3. Germline CDR1 is MNHEY and CDR2 is SVGAGI. The V end was cut by 2 bases, the J end by 7 bases, with 12 bases between. The CDR3: CASSYTNRRNEQFF. CDR3 nucleotide sequence: TGTGCCAGCAGTTACACAAACAGGAGAAATGAGCAGTTCTTC.

The rearrangement uses TRBV18 and TRBJ1-2, with 9 nucleotides matching TRBD1. The CDR3 consists of 14 residues. Germline lookup yields CDR1 KGHSH and CDR2 LQKENI. The V and J ends lost 3 bases and 4 bases, in that order; junction bases with no gene match: 3. The CDR3 sequence: CASSPGTGIYGYTF. The CDR3 DNA sequence: TGTGCCAGCTCACCCGGGACAGGGATCTATGGCTACACCTTC.

The rearrangement joins TRBV7-2 to TRBJ2-5; 14 positions match TRBD2. The CDR3 length is 17 residues. The ends lost 5 bases at V and 1 base at J; junction bases unmatched: 6. Germline V gives CDR1 SGHTA, CDR2 FQGNSA. The CDR3 reads CASSPGTSGSRQETQYF. The DNA for the CDR3 is TGTGCCAGCAGCCCAGGGACTAGCGGGAGCCGCCAAGAGACCCAGTACTTC.

This CDR3 reads CASSRASEAYEQYF. For the CDR3, the DNA is TGTGCCAGCTCACGGGCTAGCGAGGCCTACGAGCAGTACTTC. V usage is TRBV18 and J usage is TRBJ2-7; D possibly corresponds to TRBD2 (6 bases). The length of the CDR3 is 14 residues. The V end was cut by 4 bases, the J end by 2 bases, with 12 bases between. Per germline, CDR1 KGHSH and CDR2 LQKENI. Full variable domain (rest looked up from reference TRBV18 and TRBJ2-7): NAGVMQNPRHLVRRRGQEARLRCSPMKGHSHVYWYRQLPEEGLKFMVYLQKENIIDESGMPKERFSAEFPKEGPSILRIQQVVRGDSAAYFCASSRASEAYEQYFGPGTRLTVT.

The CDR3 spells CASSRDSLNTEAFF. CDR3 nucleotides: TGTGCCAGCAGCCGGGACAGTTTGAACACTGAAGCTTTCTTT. The chain carries TRBV27 and TRBJ1-1, with 7 bases matching TRBD1. In germline, CDR1 is MNHEY, CDR2 SMNVEV (reference sequence). This CDR3 is 14 amino acids long. V trimming: 6 bases; J trimming: 0 bases; junction bases outside the gene matches: 4.

The chain uses TRBV9 and TRBJ2-7, with 8 bases identical to TRBD1. Germline CDR1 SGDLS, CDR2 YYNGEE. With V trimmed by 0 bases and J by 0 bases, 5 bases remained unmatched. The CDR3 contains 16 residues. CDR3 nucleotide sequence: TGTGCCAGCAGCGTAGGCGGGACAGGCACCTCCTACGAGCAGTACTTC. Protein sequence: CASSVGGTGTSYEQYF.

The gene calls are TRBV7-8 and TRBJ1-1; TRBD1 is a possible D gene (5 bases). Per germline, CDR1 SGHVS and CDR2 FQNEAQ. V was cut by 4 bases and J by 4 bases, with 16 bases left in between. The length of the CDR3 is 15 residues. The CDR3 bases are TGTGCCAGCAGCTACAAACAGGTGGAGGGCACTGAAGCTTTCTTT. Translating it yields CASSYKQVEGTEAFF.

The gene calls are TRBV30 and TRBJ1-4; no clear D gene. This CDR3 is 12 amino acids long. Germline V lookup: CDR1 GTSNPN, CDR2 SVGIG (reference sequence). Trimming took off 2 bases at V and 7 bases at J, with 8 bases between the two ends. The CDR3 DNA reads as TGTGCCTGGAGTTCTTCCGGTGAAAAACTGTTTTTT. The encoded protein is CAWSSSGEKLFF.

Here the CDR3 DNA reads TGCGCCAGCAGCCCCGGGACAGGGGGACCTGGAAACACCATATATTTT. Its translation: CASSPGTGGPGNTIYF. The chain recombines TRBV5-1 with TRBJ1-3, with 11 nucleotides matching TRBD1. In germline, CDR1 is SGHRS, CDR2 YFSETQ. Trimming at V came to 4 bases and at J to 2 bases, leaving 5 bases not matched to a gene. The CDR3 length is 16 residues.

This chain joins TRBV5-4 and TRBJ2-2; TRBD2 is a possible D gene (5 bases). V lost 0 bases and J lost 17, with 17 bases in between. CDR3 size: 13 residues. Germline values: CDR1 SGHNT, CDR2 YYREEE (reference sequence). CDR3 region: CASSLDRRGPSFF. In DNA, the CDR3 is TGTGCCAGCAGCTTGGATCGGCGCGGTCCTAGCTTTTTT.

The chain couples TRBV3-1 (or the pseudogene TRBV3-2) to TRBJ2-7; 9 nucleotides match TRBD2. Germline values: CDR1 LGHDT, CDR2 YNNKEL (reference sequence). This CDR3 spans 14 amino acids. The junction had 4 bases not matched to a gene; V was cut back by 1 base and J by 6 bases. The CDR3 nucleotides are TGTGCCAGCAGCCAAGGTAGCGGGGGAAGCGAGCAGTACTTC. Protein product: CASSQGSGGSEQYF.

The chain recombines TRBV5-8 with TRBJ2-6; TRBD1 is a possible D gene (6 bases). The V end lost 4 bases, the J end lost 4 bases, and 12 bases lay between the germline ends. Germline V gene sequence: CDR1 SGHTS, CDR2 YDEGEE. The CDR3 spans 15 residues. CDR3: CASSATGSGANVLTF. CDR3 DNA sequence: TGTGCCAGCAGCGCCACAGGGTCAGGGGCCAACGTCCTGACTTTC.

As regards this clone: This sample also contains other DNA sequences that code for the same CDR3. This sequence joins TRBV2 and TRBJ1-5; D gene ambiguous. Per the germline V gene, CDR1 is SNHLY and CDR2 is FYNNEI. V lost 6 bases and J lost 0, with 9 bases in between. The CDR3 covers 14 residues. CDR3 residues: CASRAGISNQPQHF. CDR3 bases: TGTGCCAGCAGGGCAGGAATTAGCAATCAGCCCCAGCATTTT.

This clone was counted ten times or more. The chain has TRBV6-1 and TRBJ2-7, with 8 bases fitting TRBD1. The trim removed 0 bases at V and 5 bases at J, leaving 9 bases unmatched. Germline loops: CDR1 MNHNS, CDR2 SASEGT. This CDR3 region has 16 residues. The CDR3 region is CASSEAVTGARNEQYF. The CDR3 bases are TGTGCCAGCAGTGAAGCCGTGACAGGGGCACGGAACGAGCAGTACTTC.

The CDR3, as DNA: TGTGCCAGCAGTCCGGCGGGTGGCCGCCCGTACTTC. It specifies CASSPAGGRPYF. V usage is TRBV12-3 or TRBV12-4 and J usage is TRBJ2-4; TRBD2 might be the D (5 bases). There are 12 residues in the CDR3. V was shortened by 5 bases and J by 15 bases, with 17 bases between the two germline ends.